One and the same sample provided the 22 T cell receptor beta chains below, sequenced in a study of cytotoxic CD8 clonotypes in ibrutinib-treated CLL. The protocol was immunoSEQ multiplex PCR, while the TCRdb copy is restricted to in-frame clones and leaves out a portion. The sample consists of some 120,000 clones, around 84% of them appearing once. Source: PBMCs, taken after 24 months of ibrutinib treatment. These TCRs come from a human donor with chronic lymphocytic leukemia.

V is TRBV28 and J is TRBJ1-3, with D unclear. Trimming took off 2 bases at V and 4 bases at J, with 12 bases between the two ends. Germline V CDR1 and CDR2: MDHEN, SYDVKM. This CDR3 contains 15 residues. The CDR3 DNA sequence: TGTGCCAGCAGTTTAAGGGCAGTTCCCGGAAACACCATATATTTT. Translating gives CASSLRAVPGNTIYF.

V is TRBV6-4 and J is TRBJ2-3; D unclear. Trimming stripped 5 bases from V and 3 bases from J, with 15 bases between. CDR1 is MRHNA, CDR2 SNTAGT, per germline. The CDR3 consists of 15 residues. CDR3 nucleotide sequence: TGTGCCAGCAGTCAGGACCCAGCCTCAACAGATACGCAGTATTTT. This sequence encodes CASSQDPASTDTQYF.

J is TRBJ1-2 and V is TRBV18, with 7 bases matching TRBD1. Germline lookup yields CDR1 KGHSH and CDR2 LQKENI. J lost 8 bases, V lost 2 bases, and 17 bases had no gene match. The CDR3 contains 17 residues. CDR3 amino acids: CASSPMPGGWSGSGYTF. The CDR3 DNA reads TGTGCCAGCTCACCAATGCCAGGGGGATGGTCCGGGAGCGGCTACACCTTC.

The chain couples TRBV7-9 to TRBJ1-1; the match to TRBD1 covers 7 bases. The CDR3 has 14 amino acids. Losses at the gene ends were 0 bases for V and 5 bases for J; bases not matched to a gene: 3. The germline V gene encodes CDR1 SEHNR and CDR2 FQNEAQ (reference sequence). The CDR3 here is CASSLAAGGTEAFF. In DNA form, the CDR3 reads TGTGCCAGCAGCTTAGCAGCAGGGGGGACTGAAGCTTTCTTT.

The chain links TRBV9 to TRBJ1-4; D remains ambiguous. This CDR3 has 14 amino acids. The V end was cut by 0 bases, the J end by 4 bases, with 7 bases between. Germline V gives CDR1 SGDLS, CDR2 YYNGEE. CDR3 bases: TGTGCCAGCAGCGTAGGACATAGTAATGAAAAACTGTTTTTT. This codes for CASSVGHSNEKLFF.

This chain connects TRBV4-3 to TRBJ2-1; 8 bases are a match to TRBD1. The CDR3 loop spans 15 amino acids. With 0 bases clipped from V and 7 bases from J, the junction kept 5 bases outside the gene matches. CDR1 and CDR2 (germline): LGHNA, YSLEER. Here the CDR3 reads CASSQEINRGNEQFF. The CDR3, as DNA: TGCGCCAGCAGCCAAGAAATTAACAGGGGGAATGAGCAGTTCTTC.

The chain joins TRBV10-3 to TRBJ2-2; 10 bases are shared with TRBD1. V was clipped by 6 bases and J by 5 bases; unmatched bases: 3. The germline V gene has CDR1 ENHRY and CDR2 SYGVKD. This CDR3 has 14 amino acids. CDR3 sequence reads: CAIRGQGETGELFF. DNA of the CDR3: TGTGCCATCAGAGGACAGGGGGAGACCGGGGAGCTGTTTTTT.

This clone was seen once. The chain recombines TRBV27 with TRBJ2-1; 7 nucleotides match TRBD1. This CDR3 contains 17 residues. The V segment lost 1 base and the J segment 3 bases; nucleotides outside the gene matches: 9. In germline, CDR1 is MNHEY, CDR2 SMNVEV (reference sequence). DNA for the CDR3: TGTGCCAGCAGTTTATATGGGGGACAGAGAGTCTACAATGAGCAGTTCTTC. It specifies CASSLYGGQRVYNEQFF.

The rearrangement links TRBV10-3 to TRBJ2-7; 11 nucleotides match TRBD1. There are 15 residues in the CDR3. The junction had 2 bases not matched to a gene; V was cut back by 4 bases and J by 0 bases. Germline V lookup: CDR1 ENHRY, CDR2 SYGVKD. This CDR3 reads CAISGTGGDSYEQYF. In DNA, the CDR3 is TGTGCCATCAGTGGGACAGGGGGCGACTCCTACGAGCAGTACTTC.

The chain joins TRBV30 to TRBJ2-7; 9 nucleotides line up with TRBD1. The germline V gene encodes CDR1 GTSNPN and CDR2 SVGIG (reference sequence). J lost 6 bases, V lost 3 bases, and 6 bases had no gene match. CDR3 length: 13 residues. The chain's CDR3 is CAWRADRGGEQYF. The CDR3 DNA reads as TGTGCCTGGAGGGCGGACAGGGGTGGCGAGCAGTACTTC.

A single count supports this clone. This chain joins TRBV4-3 and TRBJ1-2, with 7 nucleotides matching TRBD1. Losses at the gene ends were 0 bases for V and 3 bases for J; bases not matched to a gene: 4. The CDR3 runs to 15 residues. The germline V gene has CDR1 LGHNA and CDR2 YSLEER. The CDR3 here is CASSQDPRGHYGYTF. In nucleotides, the CDR3 is TGCGCCAGCAGCCAAGATCCGAGGGGGCACTATGGCTACACCTTC.

Details on this clone: This specimen includes other DNA sequences encoding the same CDR3. The J gene is TRBJ2-1, the V gene TRBV7-2, with D unclear. The length of the CDR3 is 15 residues. Germline CDR1 is SGHTA and CDR2 is FQGNSA. Trimming left V 1 base short and J 0 bases short, with 7 bases between. The CDR3 nucleotides read TGTGCCAGCAGCTTAGTTAGGAGCTCCTACAATGAGCAGTTCTTC. The encoded protein is CASSLVRSSYNEQFF.

The chain joins TRBV7-2 to TRBJ2-3, with D unclear. The CDR3 loop spans 12 amino acids. V was cut by 5 bases and J by 6 bases, with 9 bases left in between. Germline CDR1 is SGHTA and CDR2 is FQGNSA. CDR3: CASSPDGDTQYF. CDR3 nucleotides: TGTGCCAGCAGCCCCGATGGGGATACGCAGTATTTT.

This clone appeared a single time. CDR3 loop: CASSQSGGRGNEQFF. CDR3 sequence (DNA): TGCGCCAGCAGCCAGAGCGGGGGGAGGGGCAATGAGCAGTTCTTC. The chain has TRBV4-1 and TRBJ2-1; 9 bases are shared with TRBD2. V lost 3 bases to trimming and J lost 6 bases; unmatched junction nucleotides: 6. This CDR3 has 15 amino acids. Germline V lookup: CDR1 MGHRA, CDR2 YSYEKL.

The gene calls are TRBV27 and TRBJ1-6; tentative D call: TRBD1 (5 bases). The CDR3 is 15 residues long. CDR1 and CDR2 (germline): MNHEY, SMNVEV (reference sequence). V was clipped by 2 bases and J by 8 bases, with 13 bases between them. The CDR3 here is CASSLRQPNYSPLHF. CDR3 DNA sequence: TGTGCCAGCAGTTTACGACAGCCGAATTATTCACCCCTCCACTTT.

This sequence joins TRBV7-9 and TRBJ2-7; the match to TRBD2 covers 8 bases. CDR1 and CDR2 from the germline V gene are SEHNR and FQNEAQ (reference sequence). J lost 1 base, V lost 5 bases, and 7 bases had no gene match. The CDR3 totals 15 residues. The CDR3 DNA follows: TGTGCCAGCAGCCCATTAGCGGGGATGTCCTACGAGCAGTACTTC. This gives the protein CASSPLAGMSYEQYF.

The chain is built from TRBV2 and TRBJ2-3; D is perhaps TRBD1 (8 bases). CDR3 length: 17 amino acids. The germline V gene has CDR1 SNHLY and CDR2 FYNNEI. The V and J ends lost 7 bases and 0 bases respectively, with 20 bases between them. The CDR3 reads CASNRNRGGSSTDTQYF. In nucleotides, the CDR3 is TGTGCCAGCAACCGAAACAGGGGGGGGTCCAGCACAGATACGCAGTATTTT.

The V gene is TRBV6-5, the J gene TRBJ2-7; D ambiguous. Germline CDR1 reads MNHEY; CDR2 reads SVGAGI. The CDR3 runs 15 residues. The V end lost 6 bases, the J end lost 1 base, and 16 bases lay between the germline ends. This CDR3 is CASRPTESYSYEQYF. CDR3 DNA: TGTGCCAGCAGGCCTACAGAGAGTTATTCCTACGAGCAGTACTTC.

The rearrangement links TRBV5-1 to TRBJ2-5, with 9 bases aligning to TRBD1. Trimming cost V 4 bases and J 4 bases; bases outside gene matches: 8. CDR1 SGHRS and CDR2 YFSETQ come from the germline V gene. The CDR3 is 15 amino acids. The chain's CDR3 is CASSTGDRVGETQYF. The DNA for the CDR3 is TGCGCCAGCAGCACCGGGGACAGGGTGGGAGAGACCCAGTACTTC.

This chain links TRBV27 with TRBJ2-7; D is possibly TRBD1 (5 bases). The germline CDR1 and CDR2 sequences are MNHEY and SMNVEV (reference sequence). This CDR3 is built from 16 residues. Trimming cost V 5 bases and J 4 bases, with 21 bases left between them. The CDR3 sequence: CASSPSGRFTGYEQYF. The CDR3 DNA reads as TGTGCCAGCAGTCCCTCAGGGCGTTTCACAGGTTACGAGCAGTACTTC.

The V and J genes are TRBV10-3 and TRBJ2-7; D might be TRBD1 (7 bases). The CDR3 is made up of 21 amino acids. Germline assignment: CDR1 ENHRY and CDR2 SYGVKD. Trimming took off 8 bases at V and 2 bases at J, with 37 bases between the two ends. CDR3 sequence (DNA): TGTGCCATCCAGAGGACGCTGGTTAGTACGGGCAGGGGGGATCTAGCCTACGAGCAGTACTTC. Amino acid sequence: CAIQRTLVSTGRGDLAYEQYF.

The chain uses TRBV5-4 and TRBJ1-5; D is possibly TRBD1 (5 bases). V was cut by 4 bases and J by 1 base, with 15 bases left in between. The CDR3 runs to 16 residues. Per germline, CDR1 SGHNT and CDR2 YYREEE (reference sequence). CDR3 DNA: TGTGCCAGCAGCCAAGGAGGGGTCGGGAGCAATCAGCCCCAGCATTTT. Protein: CASSQGGVGSNQPQHF.